The clone carrying this T cell receptor (beta chain) has a single count. Its target is not known. The data were produced by immunoSEQ multiplex PCR, yet TCRdb's version contains in-frame clones alone and is incomplete. The sample shows about 44,000 clones, more than 85% of them seen only once. The sample is drawn from a study of cytomegalovirus exposure and HLA in healthy donors. Study observations and caveats: TCR beta chains numbering some 150 were designated cytomegalovirus-associated.

The origin of this receptor is a young woman in good health and CMV-seronegative. Sequencing was performed on PBMCs.

In nucleotides, the CDR3 is TGCGCCAGCAGCTTGGGACAGAGGAACACTGAAGCTTTCTTT. This gives the protein CASSLGQRNTEAFF. The gene calls are TRBV5-1 and TRBJ1-1; the D gene is possibly TRBD1 (5 bases). Deletions cut 0 bases from V and 1 base from J, with 7 bases between. Germline V gene sequence: CDR1 SGHRS, CDR2 YFSETQ. CDR3 length: 14 residues.